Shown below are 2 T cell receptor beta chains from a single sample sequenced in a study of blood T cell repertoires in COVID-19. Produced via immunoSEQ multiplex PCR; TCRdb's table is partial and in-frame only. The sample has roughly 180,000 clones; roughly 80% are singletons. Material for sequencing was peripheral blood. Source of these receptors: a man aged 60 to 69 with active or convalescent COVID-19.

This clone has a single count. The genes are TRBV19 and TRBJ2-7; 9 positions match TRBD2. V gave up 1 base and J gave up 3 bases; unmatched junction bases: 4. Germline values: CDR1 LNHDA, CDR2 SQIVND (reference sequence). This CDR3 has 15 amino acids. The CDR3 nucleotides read TGTGCCAGTAGTATAGGTAGCGGGAGAATCTACGAGCAGTACTTC. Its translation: CASSIGSGRIYEQYF.

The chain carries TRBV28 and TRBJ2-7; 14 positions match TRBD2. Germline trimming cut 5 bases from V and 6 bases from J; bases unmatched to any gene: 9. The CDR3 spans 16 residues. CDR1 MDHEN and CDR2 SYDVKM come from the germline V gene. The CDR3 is CASSRTSGGIPLEQYF. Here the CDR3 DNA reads TGTGCCAGCAGTCGGACTAGCGGGGGGATCCCCCTCGAGCAGTACTTC.